The 16 T cell receptor beta chains below come from one sample, sequenced in a study of cytomegalovirus exposure and HLA in healthy donors. Use of 60 Vbeta and 13 Jbeta primers characterized the PCR. Profiling relied on immunoSEQ multiplex PCR, and the TCRdb table lists in-frame clones only, not all of them. Here the sample spans fewer than 100,000 clones, about three quarters being singletons. The sequenced material came from PBMCs. The source of these receptors is a man aged 55 to 70 in good health and CMV-seropositive.

A few counts support this clone. J is TRBJ2-3 and V is TRBV7-3; perhaps TRBD1 as D (6 bases). Germline lookup yields CDR1 SGHTA and CDR2 FQGTGA. The CDR3 has 14 amino acids. The V and J ends lost 5 bases and 2 bases respectively, with 11 bases between them. CDR3 region: CASSLAGVTDTQYF. The CDR3 DNA reads TGTGCCAGCAGCCTAGCAGGGGTCACAGATACGCAGTATTTT. The whole variable domain, remainder taken from reference TRBV7-3 and TRBJ2-3, is GAGVSQTPSNKVTEKGKYVELRCDPISGHTALYWYRQSLGQGPEFLIYFQGTGAADDSGLPNDRFFAVRPEGSVSTLKIQRTERGDSAVYLCASSLAGVTDTQYFGPGTRLTVL.

This clone showed up just a few times. This chain connects TRBV5-1 to TRBJ1-1, with 7 bases lining up with TRBD1. The CDR3 has 15 amino acids. The germline V gene encodes CDR1 SGHRS and CDR2 YFSETQ. J lost 4 bases, V lost 2 bases, and 8 bases had no gene match. CDR3 in amino acids: CASSLRQGVGTEAFF. The CDR3 DNA follows: TGCGCCAGCAGCTTAAGACAGGGAGTGGGCACTGAAGCTTTCTTT.

The V call is TRBV28, the J call TRBJ2-7; 9 nucleotides line up with TRBD1. The CDR3 is 14 amino acids. Looked up from germline, CDR1 is MDHEN and CDR2 is SYDVKM. The ends lost 5 bases at V and 3 bases at J; junction bases unmatched: 5. CDR3 bases: TGTGCCAGCAGTCCACCGACAGGGGGCTACGAGCAGTACTTC. This codes for CASSPPTGGYEQYF.

CDR3 in amino acids: CASSQVLGVREKLFF. The CDR3 coding sequence is TGTGCCAGCAGCCAAGTACTCGGGGTTCGAGAAAAACTGTTTTTT. The chain couples TRBV14 to TRBJ1-4; D gene unclear. The CDR3 totals 15 residues. Germline loops: CDR1 SGHDN, CDR2 FVKESK. V was clipped by 1 base and J by 8 bases, with 14 bases between them.

V is TRBV6-5 and J is TRBJ2-1; 10 nucleotides line up with TRBD2. Germline V lookup: CDR1 MNHEY, CDR2 SVGAGI. V trimming: 6 bases; J trimming: 5 bases; junction bases outside the gene matches: 4. The CDR3 contains 14 residues. The CDR3: CASRVAGGDNEQFF. CDR3 nucleotide sequence: TGTGCCAGCAGGGTAGCGGGGGGTGACAATGAGCAGTTCTTC.

This rearrangement joins TRBV13 to TRBJ1-2; maybe TRBD1 (6 bases). CDR1 PRHDT and CDR2 FYEKMQ come from the germline V gene (reference sequence). This CDR3 region has 16 residues. V was cut by 0 bases and J by 2 bases, with 13 bases left in between. The CDR3 is CASSLGLARGNYGYTF. The CDR3 bases are TGTGCCAGCAGCTTAGGCCTTGCCAGGGGAAACTATGGCTACACCTTC.

The V call is TRBV29-1, the J call TRBJ1-2, with 9 bases that match TRBD1. The germline CDR1 and CDR2 sequences are SQVTM and ANQGSEA. The CDR3 totals 13 residues. The V and J ends lost 7 bases and 4 bases, in that order; junction bases with no gene match: 7. The CDR3 region has the DNA TGCAGCGCAAATGACAGGGGGTCCTATGGCTACACCTTC. Translating gives CSANDRGSYGYTF.

The rearrangement links TRBV27 to TRBJ2-1; 7 bases align to TRBD1. The V gene's germline CDR1 is MNHEY and CDR2 SMNVEV (reference sequence). The CDR3 sequence is 14 residues long. Trimming took 4 bases from V and 10 from J; bases not matched to a gene: 10. The CDR3 is CASSSGPGGVEQFF. CDR3 nucleotides: TGTGCCAGCAGTTCAGGACCAGGGGGTGTGGAGCAGTTCTTC.

This clone was observed a few times. The J gene is TRBJ2-1, the V gene TRBV6-5, with 8 bases aligning to TRBD2. The V gene end was trimmed by 0 bases and the J gene end by 3 bases; junction bases not matched to a gene: 4. The CDR3 is 16 amino acids. Per the germline V gene, CDR1 is MNHEY and CDR2 is SVGAGI. CDR3 nucleotides: TGTGCCAGCAGTTACTCGACCAGCGGGGGCTACAATGAGCAGTTCTTC. This gives the protein CASSYSTSGGYNEQFF.

The V gene is TRBV6-1, the J gene TRBJ1-5; maybe TRBD1 (5 bases). V lost 6 bases and J 1 base, leaving 13 bases between the germline ends. CDR3 length: 15 amino acids. The germline CDR1 and CDR2 sequences are MNHNS and SASEGT. In nucleotides, the CDR3 is TGTGCCAGCAGGGCAAGCGGGGGAAGCAATCAGCCCCAGCATTTT. It specifies CASRASGGSNQPQHF.

V usage is TRBV7-3 and J usage is TRBJ1-2; 8 bases are shared with TRBD1. The CDR3 runs to 13 residues. Per germline, CDR1 SGHTA and CDR2 FQGTGA. The V and J ends lost 0 bases and 6 bases, in that order; junction bases with no gene match: 0. The CDR3 loop reads CASSLTTGDGYTF. The CDR3 DNA follows: TGTGCCAGCAGCTTAACGACAGGGGATGGCTACACCTTC.

V usage is TRBV11-3 and J usage is TRBJ2-3; the match to TRBD2 covers 9 bases. The CDR3 length is 16 residues. CDR1 and CDR2 from the germline V gene are SGHNT and YENEEA. J gave up 1 base and V 5 bases, and 7 bases lay outside the gene matches. DNA for the CDR3: TGTGCCAGCAGCCAACGCGGGGGGGCGGGCACAGATACGCAGTATTTT. As protein: CASSQRGGAGTDTQYF.

This rearrangement joins TRBV6-1 to TRBJ2-3; 9 bases align to TRBD2. CDR1 is MNHNS, CDR2 SASEGT, per germline. The CDR3 loop spans 15 amino acids. Trimming took 3 bases from V and 5 from J; bases not matched to a gene: 6. The CDR3: CASSDNSAGGDTQYF. CDR3 DNA: TGTGCCAGCAGTGATAATTCAGCGGGGGGAGATACGCAGTATTTT.

In nucleotides, the CDR3 is TGTGCCAGCTCACCACAGTCAGGGGCCTACGAGCAGTACTTC. It translates to CASSPQSGAYEQYF. The chain links TRBV18 to TRBJ2-7, with a weak D call TRBD1 (6 bases). Germline values: CDR1 KGHSH, CDR2 LQKENI. Trimming took off 1 base at V and 2 bases at J, with 9 bases between the two ends. The CDR3 covers 14 residues.

The V and J genes are TRBV7-9 and TRBJ2-7; 9 bases are a match to TRBD1. With V trimmed by 5 bases and J by 5 bases, 7 bases remained unmatched. Germline V gene data show CDR1 as SEHNR and CDR2 as FQNEAQ (reference sequence). The CDR3 covers 14 residues. CDR3: CASSPGQGWNEQYF. The CDR3 coding sequence is TGTGCCAGCAGCCCGGGACAGGGCTGGAACGAGCAGTACTTC. The whole variable domain, filled in from reference TRBV7-9 and TRBJ2-7, reads DTGVSQNPRHKITKRGQNVTFRCDPISEHNRLYWYRQTLGQGPEFLTYFQNEAQLEKSRLLSDRFSAERPKGSFSTLEIQRTEQGDSAMYLCASSPGQGWNEQYFGPGTRLTVT.

The chain joins TRBV7-2 to TRBJ2-5; D not certain. The germline gives CDR1 SGHTA, CDR2 FQGNSA. Trimming cost V 5 bases and J 7 bases, with 17 bases left between them. The length of the CDR3 is 14 residues. DNA of the CDR3: TGTGCCAGCAGCCCCCCCGGCGTACCGGGGACCCAGTACTTC. Translated, it gives CASSPPGVPGTQYF.